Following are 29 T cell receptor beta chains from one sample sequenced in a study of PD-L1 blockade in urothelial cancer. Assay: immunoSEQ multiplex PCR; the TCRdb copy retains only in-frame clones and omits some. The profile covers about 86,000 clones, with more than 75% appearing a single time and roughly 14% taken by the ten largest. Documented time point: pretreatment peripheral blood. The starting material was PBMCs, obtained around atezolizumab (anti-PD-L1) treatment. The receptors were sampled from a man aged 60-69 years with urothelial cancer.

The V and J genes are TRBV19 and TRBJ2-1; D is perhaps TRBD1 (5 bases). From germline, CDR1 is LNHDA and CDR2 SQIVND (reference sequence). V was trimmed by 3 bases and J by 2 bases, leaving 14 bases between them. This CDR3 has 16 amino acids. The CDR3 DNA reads TGTGCCAGTAGTATGTCGACAGAAGTGACCTACAATGAGCAGTTCTTC. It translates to CASSMSTEVTYNEQFF.

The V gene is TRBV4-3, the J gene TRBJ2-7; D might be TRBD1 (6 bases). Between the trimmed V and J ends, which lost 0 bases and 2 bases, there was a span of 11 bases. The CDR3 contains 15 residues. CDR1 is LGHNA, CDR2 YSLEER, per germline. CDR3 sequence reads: CASSQDGTPTYEQYF. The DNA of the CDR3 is TGCGCCAGCAGCCAAGACGGGACACCTACCTACGAGCAGTACTTC.

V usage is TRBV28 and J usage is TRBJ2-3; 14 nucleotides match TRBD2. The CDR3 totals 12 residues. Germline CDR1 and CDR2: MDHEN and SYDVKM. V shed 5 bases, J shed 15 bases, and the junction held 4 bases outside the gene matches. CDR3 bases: TGTGCCAGCAGTGTGACTAGCGGGAGGGAATATTTT. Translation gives CASSVTSGREYF.

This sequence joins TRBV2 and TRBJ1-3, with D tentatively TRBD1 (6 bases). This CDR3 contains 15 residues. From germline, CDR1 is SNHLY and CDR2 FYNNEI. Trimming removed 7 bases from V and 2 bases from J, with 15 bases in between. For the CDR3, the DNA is TGTGCCAGCAATCCTACGTCAGGGGCTGGAAACACCATATATTTT. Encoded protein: CASNPTSGAGNTIYF. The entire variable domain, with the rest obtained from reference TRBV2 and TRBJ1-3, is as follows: EPEVTQTPSHQVTQMGQEVILRCVPISNHLYFYWYRQILGQKVEFLVSFYNNEISEKSEIFDDQFSVERPDGSNFTLKIRSTKLEDSAMYFCASNPTSGAGNTIYFGEGSWLTVV.

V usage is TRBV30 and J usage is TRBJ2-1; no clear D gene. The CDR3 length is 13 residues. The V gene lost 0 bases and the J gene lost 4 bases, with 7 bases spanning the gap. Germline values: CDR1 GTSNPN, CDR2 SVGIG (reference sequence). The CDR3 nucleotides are TGTGCCTGGAGTGTAAGCGTTTACAATGAGCAGTTCTTC. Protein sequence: CAWSVSVYNEQFF.

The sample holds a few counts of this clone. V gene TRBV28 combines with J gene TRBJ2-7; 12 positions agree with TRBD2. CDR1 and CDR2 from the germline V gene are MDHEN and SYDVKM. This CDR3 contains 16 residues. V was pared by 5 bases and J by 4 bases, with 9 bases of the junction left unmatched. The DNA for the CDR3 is TGTGCCAGCAGTGACAAACATCTAGCGGGAGGGTACGAGCAGTACTTC. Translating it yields CASSDKHLAGGYEQYF.

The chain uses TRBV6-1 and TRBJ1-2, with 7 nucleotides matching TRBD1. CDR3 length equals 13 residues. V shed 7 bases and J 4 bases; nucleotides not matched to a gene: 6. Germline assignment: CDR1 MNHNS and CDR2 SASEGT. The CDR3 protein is CASTPTGFYGYTF. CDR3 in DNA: TGTGCCAGCACACCGACAGGGTTCTATGGCTACACCTTC.

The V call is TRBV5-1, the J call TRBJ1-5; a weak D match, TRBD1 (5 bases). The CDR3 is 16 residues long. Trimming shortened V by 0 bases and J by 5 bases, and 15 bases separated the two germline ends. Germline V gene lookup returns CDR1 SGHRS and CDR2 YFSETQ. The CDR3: CASSLAPLGGYQPQHF. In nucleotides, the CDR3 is TGCGCCAGCAGCTTGGCCCCACTGGGGGGGTATCAGCCCCAGCATTTT. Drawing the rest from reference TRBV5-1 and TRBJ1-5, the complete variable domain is KAGVTQTPRYLIKTRGQQVTLSCSPISGHRSVSWYQQTPGQGLQFLFEYFSETQRNKGNFPGRFSGRQFSNSRSEMNVSTLELGDSALYLCASSLAPLGGYQPQHFGDGTRLSIL.

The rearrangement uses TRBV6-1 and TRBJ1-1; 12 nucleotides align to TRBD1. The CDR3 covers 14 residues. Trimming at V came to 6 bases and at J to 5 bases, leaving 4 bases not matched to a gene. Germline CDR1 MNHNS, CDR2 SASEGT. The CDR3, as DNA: TGTGCCAGCAGAGCGGGACAGGGGGCGACTGAAGCTTTCTTT. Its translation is CASRAGQGATEAFF.

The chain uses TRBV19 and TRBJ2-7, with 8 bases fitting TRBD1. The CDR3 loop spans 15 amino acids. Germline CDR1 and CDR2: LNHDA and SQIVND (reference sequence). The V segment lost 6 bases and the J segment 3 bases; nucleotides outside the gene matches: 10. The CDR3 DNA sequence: TGTGCCAGTAGCAGGGACAGGACCCTACGCTACGAGCAGTACTTC. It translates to CASSRDRTLRYEQYF.

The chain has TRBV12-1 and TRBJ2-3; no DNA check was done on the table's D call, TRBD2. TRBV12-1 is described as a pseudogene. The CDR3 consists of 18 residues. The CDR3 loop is CASSSQRRGGVNTDTQYF. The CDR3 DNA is TGTGCCAGCAGCTCTCAAAGGCGGGGGGGTGTTAACACAGATACGCAGTATTTT.

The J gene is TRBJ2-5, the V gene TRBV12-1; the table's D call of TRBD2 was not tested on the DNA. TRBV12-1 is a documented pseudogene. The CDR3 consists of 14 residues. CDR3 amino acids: CASSLGRGRETQYF. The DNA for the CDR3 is TGTGCCAGCAGCTTGGGACGGGGGAGAGAGACCCAGTACTTC.

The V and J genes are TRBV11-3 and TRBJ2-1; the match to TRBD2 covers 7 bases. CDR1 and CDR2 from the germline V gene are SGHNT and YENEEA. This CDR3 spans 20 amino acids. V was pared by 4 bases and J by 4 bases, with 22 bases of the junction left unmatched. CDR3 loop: CASSSFGGYGRRGYYNEQFF. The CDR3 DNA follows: TGTGCCAGCAGCTCCTTCGGGGGGTACGGGAGGCGGGGGTATTACAATGAGCAGTTCTTC.

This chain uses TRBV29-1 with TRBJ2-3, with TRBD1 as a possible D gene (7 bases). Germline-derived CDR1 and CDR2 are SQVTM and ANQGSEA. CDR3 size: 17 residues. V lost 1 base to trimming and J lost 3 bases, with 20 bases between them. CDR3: CSVEGSQGGSQTDTQYF. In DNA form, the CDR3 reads TGCAGCGTTGAAGGGTCTCAGGGGGGATCCCAAACAGATACGCAGTATTTT.

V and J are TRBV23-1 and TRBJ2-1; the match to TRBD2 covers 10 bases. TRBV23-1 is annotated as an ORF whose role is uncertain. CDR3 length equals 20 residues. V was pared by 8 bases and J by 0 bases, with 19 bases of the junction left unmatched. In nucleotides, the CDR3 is TGCGCCAGCGATCCCCACGGACTAGCGGTAGAAAGCAGCTCCTACAATGAGCAGTTCTTC. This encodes CASDPHGLAVESSSYNEQFF.

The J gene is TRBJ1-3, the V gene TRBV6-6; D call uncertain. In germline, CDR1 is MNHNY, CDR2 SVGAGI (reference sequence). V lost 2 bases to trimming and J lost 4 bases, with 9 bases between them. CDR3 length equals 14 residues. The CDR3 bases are TGTGCCAGCAGTTACCAGATTAAAGGAAACACCATATATTTT. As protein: CASSYQIKGNTIYF.

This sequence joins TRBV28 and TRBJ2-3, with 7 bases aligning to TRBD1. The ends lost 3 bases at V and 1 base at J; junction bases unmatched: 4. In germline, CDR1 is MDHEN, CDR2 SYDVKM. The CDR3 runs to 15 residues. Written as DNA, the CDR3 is TGTGCCAGCAGTTTTAGGGGGCGCCGCACAGATACGCAGTATTTT. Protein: CASSFRGRRTDTQYF.

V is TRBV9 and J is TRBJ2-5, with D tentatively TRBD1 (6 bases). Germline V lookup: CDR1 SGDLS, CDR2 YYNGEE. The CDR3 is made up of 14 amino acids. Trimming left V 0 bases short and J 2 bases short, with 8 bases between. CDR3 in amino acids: CASSVAGQQETQYF. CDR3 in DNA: TGTGCCAGCAGCGTAGCGGGACAACAAGAGACCCAGTACTTC.

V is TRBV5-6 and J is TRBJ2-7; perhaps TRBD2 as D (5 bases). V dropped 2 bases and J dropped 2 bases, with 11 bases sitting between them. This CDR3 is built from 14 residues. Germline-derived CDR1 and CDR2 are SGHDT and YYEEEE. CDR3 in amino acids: CASSFELVAYEQYF. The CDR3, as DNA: TGTGCCAGCAGCTTTGAACTAGTGGCCTACGAGCAGTACTTC.

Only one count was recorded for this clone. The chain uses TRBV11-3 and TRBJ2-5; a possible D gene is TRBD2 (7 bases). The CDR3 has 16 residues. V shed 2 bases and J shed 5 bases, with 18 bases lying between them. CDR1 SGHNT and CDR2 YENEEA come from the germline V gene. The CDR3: CASSLSPGGRGETQYF. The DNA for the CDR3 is TGTGCCAGCAGCTTATCTCCCGGGGGGCGCGGGGAGACCCAGTACTTC.

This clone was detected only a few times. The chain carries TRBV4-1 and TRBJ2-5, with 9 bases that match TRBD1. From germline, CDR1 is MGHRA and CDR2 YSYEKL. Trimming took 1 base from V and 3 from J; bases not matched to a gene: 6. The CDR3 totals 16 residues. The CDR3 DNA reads TGCGCCAGCAGCCAAGGTCTCCGGGACAGGGAAGAGACCCAGTACTTC. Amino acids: CASSQGLRDREETQYF.

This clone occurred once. CDR3 protein: CASVLRGGYEQYF. The CDR3 DNA follows: TGTGCCAGTGTCCTTAGAGGGGGATACGAGCAGTACTTC. V is TRBV11-3 and J is TRBJ2-7, with D perhaps TRBD1 (6 bases). The CDR3 length is 13 residues. V lost 9 bases, J lost 4 bases, and 16 bases lay in between. In germline, CDR1 is SGHNT, CDR2 YENEEA.

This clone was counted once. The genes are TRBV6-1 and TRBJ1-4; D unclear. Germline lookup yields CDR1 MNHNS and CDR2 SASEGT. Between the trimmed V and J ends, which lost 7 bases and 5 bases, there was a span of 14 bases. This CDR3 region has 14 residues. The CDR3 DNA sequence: TGTGCCAGCACAGTCTCTGGCAGGAATGAAAAACTGTTTTTT. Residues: CASTVSGRNEKLFF.

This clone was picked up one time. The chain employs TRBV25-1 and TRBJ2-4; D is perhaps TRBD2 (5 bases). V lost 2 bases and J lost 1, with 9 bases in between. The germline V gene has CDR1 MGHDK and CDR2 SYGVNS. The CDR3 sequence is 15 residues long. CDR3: CASSENTGAKNIQYF. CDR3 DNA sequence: TGTGCCAGCAGTGAAAACACGGGGGCCAAAAACATTCAGTACTTC.

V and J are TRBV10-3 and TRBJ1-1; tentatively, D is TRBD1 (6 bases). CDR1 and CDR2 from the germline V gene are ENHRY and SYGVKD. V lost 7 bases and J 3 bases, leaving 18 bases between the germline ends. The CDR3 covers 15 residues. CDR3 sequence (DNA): TGTGCCATCACCCGACAGGCACCGTTCGACACTGAAGCTTTCTTT. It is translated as CAITRQAPFDTEAFF.

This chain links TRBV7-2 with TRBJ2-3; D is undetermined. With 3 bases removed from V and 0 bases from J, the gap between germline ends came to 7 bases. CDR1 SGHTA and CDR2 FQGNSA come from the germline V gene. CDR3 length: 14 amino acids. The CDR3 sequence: CASSFKASTDTQYF. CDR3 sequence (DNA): TGTGCCAGCAGCTTTAAAGCGAGCACAGATACGCAGTATTTT.

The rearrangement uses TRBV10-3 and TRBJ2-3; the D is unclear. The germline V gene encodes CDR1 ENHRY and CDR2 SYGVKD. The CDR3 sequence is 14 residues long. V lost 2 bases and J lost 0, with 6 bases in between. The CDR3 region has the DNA TGTGCCATCAGTGAGGACATCAGCACAGATACGCAGTATTTT. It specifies CAISEDISTDTQYF.

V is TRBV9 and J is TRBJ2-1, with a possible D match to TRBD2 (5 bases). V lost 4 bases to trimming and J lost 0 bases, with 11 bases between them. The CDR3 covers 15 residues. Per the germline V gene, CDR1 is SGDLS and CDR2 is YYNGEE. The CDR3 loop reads CASSLTTTSYNEQFF. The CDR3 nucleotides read TGTGCCAGCAGCTTGACGACTACCTCCTACAATGAGCAGTTCTTC.

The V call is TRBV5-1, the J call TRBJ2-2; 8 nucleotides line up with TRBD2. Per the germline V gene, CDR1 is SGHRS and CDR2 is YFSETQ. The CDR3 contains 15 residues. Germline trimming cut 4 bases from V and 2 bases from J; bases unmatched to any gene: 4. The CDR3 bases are TGCGCCAGCAGCCAACTAGCGGCAAACACCGGGGAGCTGTTTTTT. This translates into CASSQLAANTGELFF.